The 3 T cell receptor beta chains below all came from one sample that was sequenced in a study of blood T cell repertoires in COVID-19. Using immunoSEQ multiplex PCR, the repertoire was profiled, and TCRdb retains in-frame clones only, with some absent. The data hold about 260,000 clones, with less than 90% observed a single time. Source material: peripheral blood. The receptors shown here come from a man aged 60 to 75 who had recovered from COVID-19.

The gene calls are TRBV7-2 and TRBJ1-3, with a tentative D call TRBD1 (6 bases). Germline-derived CDR1 and CDR2 are SGHTA and FQGNSA. Trimming shortened V by 5 bases and J by 0 bases, and 11 bases separated the two germline ends. CDR3 length equals 15 residues. For the CDR3, the DNA is TGTGCCAGCAGCCGGGACATCAGCTCTGGAAACACCATATATTTT. This codes for CASSRDISSGNTIYF.

The chain recombines TRBV3-1 (or the pseudogene TRBV3-2) with TRBJ2-3; 8 nucleotides agree with TRBD1. V shed 2 bases and J 4 bases; nucleotides not matched to a gene: 8. CDR1 is LGHDT and CDR2 is YNNKEL in the germline V gene (reference sequence). The CDR3 consists of 16 residues. For the CDR3, the DNA is TGTGCCAGCAGCCAATATCAGGGGGCCGTGGCAGATACGCAGTATTTT. It codes for CASSQYQGAVADTQYF.

V gene TRBV29-1 combines with J gene TRBJ1-1; D ambiguous. This CDR3 has 11 amino acids. CDR1 is SQVTM and CDR2 is ANQGSEA in the germline V gene. Trimming pared 6 bases from V and 5 bases from J, leaving 10 bases between. The CDR3 sequence: CSVRGYTEAFF. The CDR3 DNA sequence: TGCAGCGTCCGGGGTTATACTGAAGCTTTCTTT.